The count of the clone carrying this T cell receptor (beta chain) is one. The assay was immunoSEQ multiplex PCR, and TCRdb's table has in-frame clones only and misses some. This sample has around 80,000 clones; 93% occur once, and the top ten carry about 0.23%. The data belong to a study of technical replicates of blood from several donors. This CDR3 contains 13 residues. The germline V gene encodes CDR1 MGHRA and CDR2 YSYEKL. Between the trimmed V and J ends, which lost 4 bases and 0 bases, there was a span of 7 bases. The sequence was obtained from a human donor in good health. Specimen: T cells isolated from PBMCs. The chain is built from TRBV4-1 and TRBJ2-7; D unresolved. This chain's CDR3 is CASSRGSSYEQYF. The CDR3 DNA reads as TGCGCCAGCAGCCGAGGAAGCTCCTACGAGCAGTACTTC.